The rows below give T cell receptor beta chains drawn from one sample of a study of T cell changes during pregnancy in multiple sclerosis. The repertoire was sequenced with immunoSEQ multiplex PCR; TCRdb's copy has only in-frame clones and lacks some. This sample has about 60,000 clones, with around 90% found just once. The sequencing here drew on CD4+ T cells from peripheral blood mononuclear cells, taken in the first trimester of pregnancy. These receptors were taken from a female donor with multiple sclerosis, enrolled in a pregnancy study. CDR3s include the opening cysteine and the closing phenylalanine or tryptophan. The D gene is left open where the match is weak. Not every row has a clone size; where given, it reads once, few, many or a size class.

-	TRBJ1-2	-	TRBV14	CASSLRGLNYGYTF	TGTGCCAGCAGCCTCAGGGGCCTTAACTATGGCTACACCTTC
once	TRBJ1-2	-	TRBV29-1	CSVPVWRPNYGYTF	TGCAGCGTTCCCGTCTGGCGGCCTAACTATGGCTACACCTTC
-	TRBJ2-3	-	TRBV9	CASSVAPTGTDTQYF	TGTGCCAGCAGCGTAGCTCCCACGGGCACAGATACGCAGTATTTT
-	TRBJ1-2	TRBD1	TRBV28	CASSRPGQGEGYTF	TGTGCCAGCAGTCGCCCCGGACAGGGGGAAGGCTACACCTTC
-	TRBJ1-2	-	TRBV7-8	CASSPPRRVDPINYGYTF	TGTGCCAGCAGCCCACCCCGCAGGGTGGATCCTATTAACTATGGCTACACCTTC
-	TRBJ2-7	-	TRBV9	CASSVAGIPVGQYF	TGTGCCAGCAGCGTAGCCGGGATCCCAGTCGGGCAGTACTTC
-	TRBJ2-7	-	TRBV29-1	CSVTGSYEQYF	TGCAGCGTGACAGGCTCCTACGAGCAGTACTTC
-	TRBJ2-1	-	TRBV4-3	CASSQELVNEQFF	TGCGCCAGCAGCCAAGAACTAGTCAATGAGCAGTTCTTC
-	TRBJ1-5	-	TRBV16	CASSQFVRVNQPQHF	TGTGCCAGCAGCCAATTTGTCAGGGTCAATCAGCCCCAGCATTTT
-	TRBJ1-1	TRBD1	TRBV19	CASNPGTDNTEAFF	TGTGCCAGTAACCCCGGGACAGATAACACTGAAGCTTTCTTT
-	TRBJ2-5	TRBD2	TRBV19	CASSTAGGLSETQYF	TGTGCCAGTAGTACAGCGGGGGGGTTATCAGAGACCCAGTACTTC
-	TRBJ1-2	TRBD1	TRBV6-1	CASSELDRVGGYTF	TGTGCCAGCAGTGAACTAGACAGGGTGGGCGGCTACACCTTC
-	TRBJ2-7	TRBD1	TRBV7-2	CASSSLTGPYEQYF	TGTGCCAGCAGCTCCCTGACAGGGCCCTACGAGCAGTACTTC
-	TRBJ2-2	TRBD1	TRBV6-1	CASSAGQGTGELFF	TGTGCCAGCAGTGCGGGACAGGGTACCGGGGAGCTGTTTTTT
-	TRBJ1-5	-	TRBV7-2	CASSLGQGPRNQPQHF	TGTGCCAGCAGCTTAGGCCAGGGGCCAAGGAATCAGCCCCAGCATTTT
-	TRBJ2-3	TRBD1	TRBV18	CASSANTGGDTQYF	TGTGCCAGCTCAGCAAATACAGGGGGAGATACGCAGTATTTT
-	TRBJ1-4	-	TRBV18	CASSVREDEKLFF	TGTGCCAGCTCGGTCCGGGAGGACGAAAAACTGTTTTTT
-	TRBJ2-5	-	TRBV6-6	CASGGRSLQETQYF	TGTGCCAGCGGCGGCCGTAGCCTCCAAGAGACCCAGTACTTC
-	TRBJ2-7	-	TRBV5-8	CASSSVLSYEQYF	TGTGCCAGCAGCTCCGTCCTATCCTACGAGCAGTACTTC
-	TRBJ2-3	TRBD2	TRBV2	CASRKRSGGNRNLADTQYF	TGTGCCAGCCGGAAGAGGAGCGGGGGGAACCGGAACTTGGCGGATACGCAGTATTTT
-	TRBJ1-3	TRBD1	TRBV5-1	CASRTGTAGNTIYF	TGCGCCAGCAGGACCGGGACAGCTGGAAACACCATATATTTT
-	TRBJ1-6	TRBD1	TRBV19	CASTVRQGVTNSPLHF	TGTGCCAGTACCGTCCGACAGGGGGTTACTAATTCACCCCTCCACTTT
-	TRBJ2-7	TRBD2	TRBV30	CAWSEGLAGAYEQYF	TGTGCCTGGAGTGAGGGACTAGCGGGAGCCTACGAGCAGTACTTC
-	TRBJ1-3	-	TRBV19	CASSANGSGNTIYF	TGTGCCAGTAGCGCGAACGGCTCTGGAAACACCATATATTTT
-	TRBJ1-1	TRBD1	TRBV4-3	CASSQVLGQGYTEAFF	TGCGCCAGCAGCCAAGTCCTTGGACAGGGATATACTGAAGCTTTCTTT
-	TRBJ2-5	-	TRBV9	CASSVRLAETQYF	TGTGCCAGCAGCGTACGGCTAGCGGAGACCCAGTACTTC
once	TRBJ2-1	TRBD2	TRBV7-3	CASSRTSGGGNEQFF	TGTGCCAGCAGCCGCACTAGCGGGGGAGGCAATGAGCAGTTCTTC
-	TRBJ1-2	TRBD1	TRBV5-5	CASIPDRDFYGYTF	TGTGCCAGCATCCCGGACAGGGATTTTTATGGCTACACCTTC
-	TRBJ2-2	-	TRBV5-5	CASSPTGYQVIAGELFF	TGTGCCAGCAGCCCTACAGGGTACCAAGTGATTGCCGGGGAGCTGTTTTTT
-	TRBJ1-1	TRBD1	TRBV11-2	CASSPQGVRTEAFF	TGTGCCAGCAGCCCACAGGGGGTCAGAACTGAAGCTTTCTTT
-	TRBJ2-7	-	TRBV6-5	CASSFGVEQYF	TGTGCCAGCAGTTTCGGAGTAGAGCAGTACTTC
-	TRBJ1-1	-	TRBV5-4	CASSPVDRMNTEAFF	TGTGCCAGCAGCCCTGTGGACAGAATGAACACTGAAGCTTTCTTT
-	TRBJ1-2	TRBD1	TRBV5-5	CASSLVGQGAFGSPYGYTF	TGTGCCAGCAGCTTGGTGGGCCAGGGGGCGTTTGGGTCCCCCTATGGCTACACCTTC
-	TRBJ1-1	-	TRBV7-2	CASSLDRWNTEAFF	TGTGCCAGCAGCTTAGACAGATGGAACACTGAAGCTTTCTTT
-	TRBJ1-4	TRBD1	TRBV7-8	CASSRDRATNEKLFF	TGTGCCAGCAGCAGAGACAGGGCCACTAATGAAAAACTGTTTTTT
-	TRBJ2-7	TRBD2	TRBV19	CASSISGLAEHYEQYF	TGTGCCAGTAGTATATCTGGGCTAGCGGAACACTACGAGCAGTACTTC
-	TRBJ2-1	TRBD2	TRBV7-7	CASSIPREDNEQFF	TGTGCTAGCAGCATACCGCGGGAGGACAATGAGCAGTTCTTC
once	TRBJ2-3	-	TRBV7-2	CASSLDWRATDTQYF	TGTGCCAGCAGCTTAGACTGGAGGGCCACAGATACGCAGTATTTT
-	TRBJ2-7	-	TRBV27	CASSLSRPEYEQYF	TGTGCCAGCAGTTTATCCAGGCCCGAATACGAGCAGTACTTC
-	TRBJ2-7	-	TRBV5-8	CASSLAPGNSYEQYF	TGTGCCAGCAGCTTGGCCCCAGGTAACTCCTACGAGCAGTACTTC
-	TRBJ2-6	TRBD1	TRBV6-6	CASSYGTGAGANVLTF	TGTGCCAGCAGTTACGGGACAGGGGCTGGGGCCAACGTCCTGACTTTC
-	TRBJ2-5	-	TRBV5-6	CASSARGRGANQETQYF	TGTGCCAGCAGCGCTAGGGGGCGGGGGGCAAACCAAGAGACCCAGTACTTC
-	TRBJ1-1	TRBD1	TRBV11-2	CASSLGTGAIEAFF	TGTGCCAGCAGCTTAGGGACAGGGGCGATTGAAGCTTTCTTT
-	TRBJ2-3	TRBD2	TRBV7-8	CASSSSGGTFTDTQYF	TGTGCCAGCAGCTCTAGCGGGGGGACCTTCACAGATACGCAGTATTTT
-	TRBJ1-2	-	TRBV7-9	CASSSNDYGYTF	TGTGCCAGCAGCTCAAATGACTATGGCTACACCTTC
-	TRBJ1-5	-	TRBV19	CASSQGRGWNQPQHF	TGTGCCAGTAGTCAAGGCAGGGGATGGAATCAGCCCCAGCATTTT
-	TRBJ2-1	TRBD1	TRBV7-2	CASSLGGTGVAEQFF	TGTGCCAGCAGCTTAGGGGGGACAGGGGTCGCTGAGCAGTTCTTC
few	TRBJ2-7	TRBD1	TRBV19	CASSDPGDRATYEQYF	TGTGCCAGTAGCGACCCCGGGGACAGGGCCACCTACGAGCAGTACTTC
-	TRBJ1-1	TRBD1	TRBV2	CASSEGQGAPNTEAFF	TGTGCCAGCAGTGAAGGGCAGGGGGCGCCTAACACTGAAGCTTTCTTT
-	TRBJ1-2	TRBD1	TRBV11-1	CASSLARGQGDYGYTF	TGTGCCAGCAGCTTAGCCCGGGGACAGGGAGACTATGGCTACACCTTC
once	TRBJ1-2	TRBD1	TRBV6-4	CASSPDRVGGYTF	TGTGCCAGCAGTCCGGACAGGGTCGGTGGCTACACCTTC
-	TRBJ1-2	TRBD1	TRBV7-2	CASSPQTGGGYGYTF	TGTGCCAGCAGCCCTCAGACAGGGGGAGGCTATGGCTACACCTTC
-	TRBJ1-2	TRBD1	TRBV7-9	CASSLLRPGQGGSGYTF	TGTGCCAGCAGCTTACTAAGACCGGGACAGGGCGGTTCTGGCTACACCTTC
once	TRBJ1-2	-	TRBV4-3	CASSQDLISTLGDGYTF	TGCGCCAGCAGCCAAGATCTTATAAGCACCCTGGGCGACGGCTACACCTTC
-	TRBJ2-1	-	TRBV7-2	CASSPTRVGEQFF	TGTGCCAGCAGCCCTACGAGAGTTGGTGAGCAGTTCTTC